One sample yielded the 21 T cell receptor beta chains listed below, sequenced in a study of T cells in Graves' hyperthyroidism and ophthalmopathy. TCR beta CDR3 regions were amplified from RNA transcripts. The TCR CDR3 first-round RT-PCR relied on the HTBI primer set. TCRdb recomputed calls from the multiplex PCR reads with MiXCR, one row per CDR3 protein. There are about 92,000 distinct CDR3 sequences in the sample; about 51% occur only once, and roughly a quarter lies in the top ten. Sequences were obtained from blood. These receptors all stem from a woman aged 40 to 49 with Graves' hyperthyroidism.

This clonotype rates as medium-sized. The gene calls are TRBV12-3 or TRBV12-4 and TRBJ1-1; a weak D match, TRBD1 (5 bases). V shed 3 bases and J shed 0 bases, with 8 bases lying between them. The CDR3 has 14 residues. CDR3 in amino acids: CASSLIGVNTEAFF. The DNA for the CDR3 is TGTGCCAGCAGTTTGATAGGGGTGAACACTGAAGCTTTCTTT.

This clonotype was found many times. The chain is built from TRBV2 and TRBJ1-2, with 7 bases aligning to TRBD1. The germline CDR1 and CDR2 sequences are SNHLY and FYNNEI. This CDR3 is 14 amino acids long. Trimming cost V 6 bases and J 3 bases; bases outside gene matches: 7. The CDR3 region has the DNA TGTGCCAGCAGGATGGACAGGCCTGACTATGGCTACACCTTC. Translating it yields CASRMDRPDYGYTF.

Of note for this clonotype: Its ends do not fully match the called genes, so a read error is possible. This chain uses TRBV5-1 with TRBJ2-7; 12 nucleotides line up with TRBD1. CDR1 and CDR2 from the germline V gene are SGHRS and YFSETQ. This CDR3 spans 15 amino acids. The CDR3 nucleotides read TGTGCCAGCACACACCGCGGGACAGGGGGCGACGAGCAGTACTTC. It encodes CASTHRGTGGDEQYF.

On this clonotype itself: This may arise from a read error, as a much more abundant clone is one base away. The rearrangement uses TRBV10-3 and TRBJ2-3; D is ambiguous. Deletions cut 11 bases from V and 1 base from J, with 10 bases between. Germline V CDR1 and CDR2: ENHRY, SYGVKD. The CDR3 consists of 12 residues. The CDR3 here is CALGGGTDTQYF. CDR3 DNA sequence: TGTGCCCTTGGTGGGGGCACAGATACGCAGTATTTT.

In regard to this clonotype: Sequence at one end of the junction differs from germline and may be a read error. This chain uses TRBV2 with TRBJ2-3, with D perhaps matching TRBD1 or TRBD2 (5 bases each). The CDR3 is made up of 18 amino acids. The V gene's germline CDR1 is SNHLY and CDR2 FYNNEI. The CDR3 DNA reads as TGTGACAGCAGTGACCCCGGGACCCACAGCCGGTCCACAGATACGCAGTATTTT. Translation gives CDSSDPGTHSRSTDTQYF.

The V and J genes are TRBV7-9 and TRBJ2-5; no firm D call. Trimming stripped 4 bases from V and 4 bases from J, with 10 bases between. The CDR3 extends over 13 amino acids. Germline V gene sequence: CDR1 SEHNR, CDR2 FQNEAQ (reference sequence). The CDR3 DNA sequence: TGTGCCAGCAGCTCCCTAGGTCCAGAGACCCAGTACTTC. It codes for CASSSLGPETQYF.

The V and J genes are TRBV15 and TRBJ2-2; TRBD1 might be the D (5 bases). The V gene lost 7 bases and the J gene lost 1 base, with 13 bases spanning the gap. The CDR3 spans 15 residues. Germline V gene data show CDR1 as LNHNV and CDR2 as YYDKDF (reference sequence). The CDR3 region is CATKAGRRNTGELFF. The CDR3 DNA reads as TGTGCCACCAAGGCAGGGCGCAGGAACACCGGGGAGCTGTTTTTT.

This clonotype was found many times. The CDR3 DNA sequence: TGTGCCACCAGCAGAGATCCCTGGGGGAAGGGGGGGATGAACACTGAAGCTTTCTTT. This encodes CATSRDPWGKGGMNTEAFF. The chain has TRBV15 and TRBJ1-1; maybe TRBD1 (6 bases). The CDR3 totals 19 residues. The germline gives CDR1 LNHNV, CDR2 YYDKDF (reference sequence). Trimming shortened V by 0 bases and J by 0 bases, and 20 bases separated the two germline ends.

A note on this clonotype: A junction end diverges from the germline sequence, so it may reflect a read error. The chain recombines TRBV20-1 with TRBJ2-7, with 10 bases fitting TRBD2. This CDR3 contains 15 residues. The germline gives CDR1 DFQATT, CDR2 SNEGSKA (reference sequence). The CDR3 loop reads CSASPTSGVSYEEYF. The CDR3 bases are TGCAGTGCTTCCCCCACTAGCGGGGTCTCCTACGAGGAGTACTTC.

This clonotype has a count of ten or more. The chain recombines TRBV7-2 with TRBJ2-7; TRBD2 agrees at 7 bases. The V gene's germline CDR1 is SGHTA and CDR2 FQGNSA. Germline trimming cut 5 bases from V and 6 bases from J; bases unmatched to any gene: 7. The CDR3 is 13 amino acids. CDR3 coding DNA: TGTGCCAGCAGCGCTAGCGGTATTGGCGAGCAGTACTTC. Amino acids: CASSASGIGEQYF. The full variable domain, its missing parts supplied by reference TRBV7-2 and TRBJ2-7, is GAGVSQSPSNKVTEKGKDVELRCDPISGHTALYWYRQSLGQGLEFLIYFQGNSAPDKSGLPSDRFSAERTGGSVSTLTIQRTQQEDSAVYLCASSASGIGEQYFGPGTRLTVT.

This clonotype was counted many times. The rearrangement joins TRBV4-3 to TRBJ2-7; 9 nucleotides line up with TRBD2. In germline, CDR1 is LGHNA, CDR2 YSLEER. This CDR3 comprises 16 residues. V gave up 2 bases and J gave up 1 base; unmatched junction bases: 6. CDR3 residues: CASSQWLSGRSYEQYF. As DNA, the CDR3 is TGCGCCAGCAGCCAATGGCTTAGCGGGAGATCCTACGAGCAGTACTTC.

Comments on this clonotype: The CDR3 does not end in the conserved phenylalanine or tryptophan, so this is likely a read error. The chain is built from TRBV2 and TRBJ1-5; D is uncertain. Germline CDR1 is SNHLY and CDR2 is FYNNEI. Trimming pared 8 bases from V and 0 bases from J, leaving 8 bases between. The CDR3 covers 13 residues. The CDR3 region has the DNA TGTGCCAGCCAGGCCGATAGCAATCAGCCCCAGCATCCT. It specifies CASQADSNQPQHP.

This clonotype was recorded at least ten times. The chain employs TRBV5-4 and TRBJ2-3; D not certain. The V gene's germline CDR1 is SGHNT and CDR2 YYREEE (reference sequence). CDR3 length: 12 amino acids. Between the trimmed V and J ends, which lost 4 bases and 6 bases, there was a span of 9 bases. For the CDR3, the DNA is TGTGCCAGCAGCCCTGCCCCGGATACGCAGTATTTT. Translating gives CASSPAPDTQYF.

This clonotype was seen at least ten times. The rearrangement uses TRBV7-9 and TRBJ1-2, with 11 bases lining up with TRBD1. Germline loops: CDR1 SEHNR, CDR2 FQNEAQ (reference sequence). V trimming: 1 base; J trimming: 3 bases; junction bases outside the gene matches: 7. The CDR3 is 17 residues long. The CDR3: CASSLGTGGAKHYGYTF. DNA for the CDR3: TGTGCCAGCAGCTTAGGGACAGGGGGCGCGAAACACTATGGCTACACCTTC. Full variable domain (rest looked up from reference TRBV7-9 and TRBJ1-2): DTGVSQNPRHKITKRGQNVTFRCDPISEHNRLYWYRQTLGQGPEFLTYFQNEAQLEKSRLLSDRFSAERPKGSFSTLEIQRTEQGDSAMYLCASSLGTGGAKHYGYTFGSGTRLTVV.

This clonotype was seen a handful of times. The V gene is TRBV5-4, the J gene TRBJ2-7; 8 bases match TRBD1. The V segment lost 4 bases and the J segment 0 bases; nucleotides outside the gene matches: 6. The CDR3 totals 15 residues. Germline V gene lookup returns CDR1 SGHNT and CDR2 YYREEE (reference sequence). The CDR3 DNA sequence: TGTGCCAGCAGCGCAACAGGGGGTGGCTCCTACGAGCAGTACTTC. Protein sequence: CASSATGGGSYEQYF.

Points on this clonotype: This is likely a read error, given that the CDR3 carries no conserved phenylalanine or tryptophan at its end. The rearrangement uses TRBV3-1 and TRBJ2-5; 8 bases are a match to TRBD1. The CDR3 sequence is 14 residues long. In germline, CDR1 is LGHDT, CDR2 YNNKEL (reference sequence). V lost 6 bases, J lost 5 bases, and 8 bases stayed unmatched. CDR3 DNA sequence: TGTGCCAGCAGGCCGGACAGGGCGGGGGAGACCCAGTACATC. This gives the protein CASRPDRAGETQYI.

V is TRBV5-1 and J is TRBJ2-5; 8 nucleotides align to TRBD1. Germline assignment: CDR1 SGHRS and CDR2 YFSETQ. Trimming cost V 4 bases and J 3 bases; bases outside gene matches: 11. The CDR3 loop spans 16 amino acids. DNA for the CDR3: TGCGCCAGCAGCCCGGGACAGGCCATTGTGGAAGAGACCCAGTACTTC. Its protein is CASSPGQAIVEETQYF.

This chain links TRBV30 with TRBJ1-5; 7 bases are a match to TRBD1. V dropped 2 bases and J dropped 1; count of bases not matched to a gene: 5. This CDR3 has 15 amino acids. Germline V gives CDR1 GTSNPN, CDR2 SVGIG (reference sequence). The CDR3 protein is CAWSITGASNQPQHF. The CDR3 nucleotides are TGTGCCTGGAGTATAACAGGGGCCAGCAATCAGCCCCAGCATTTT. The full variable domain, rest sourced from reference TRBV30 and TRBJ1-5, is SQTIHQWPATLVQPVGSPLSLECTVEGTSNPNLYWYRQAAGRGLQLLFYSVGIGQISSEVPQNLSASRPQDRQFILSSKKLLLSDSGFYLCAWSITGASNQPQHFGDGTRLSIL.

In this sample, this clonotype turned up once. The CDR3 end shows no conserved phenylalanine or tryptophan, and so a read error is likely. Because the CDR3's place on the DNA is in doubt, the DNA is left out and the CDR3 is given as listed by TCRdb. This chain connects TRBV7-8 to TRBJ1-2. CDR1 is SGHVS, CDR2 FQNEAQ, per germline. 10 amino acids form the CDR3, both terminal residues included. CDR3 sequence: CASSLQGLTY.

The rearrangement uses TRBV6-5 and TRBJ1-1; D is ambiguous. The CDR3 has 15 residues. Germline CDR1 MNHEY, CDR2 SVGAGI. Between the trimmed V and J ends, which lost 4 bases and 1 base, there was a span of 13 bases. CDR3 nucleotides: TGTGCCAGCAGTTTATCGGCCAGCCGGAACACTGAAGCTTTCTTT. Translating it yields CASSLSASRNTEAFF.

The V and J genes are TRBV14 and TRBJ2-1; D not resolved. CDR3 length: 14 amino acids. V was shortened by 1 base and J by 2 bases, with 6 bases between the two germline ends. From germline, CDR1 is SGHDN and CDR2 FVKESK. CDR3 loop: CASSQVGPYNEQFF. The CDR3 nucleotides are TGTGCCAGCAGCCAAGTGGGCCCCTACAATGAGCAGTTCTTC.